This entry concerns a single T cell receptor (beta chain). Its target is not known. Amplification used 60 Vbeta primers and 13 Jbeta primers. The table came from immunoSEQ multiplex PCR; TCRdb's copy has only in-frame clones and leaves some out. This table has some 110,000 clones, 75% to 90% appearing once. This specimen comes from a study of cytomegalovirus exposure and HLA in healthy donors. Findings and limits, study-wide: Common viral pathogens seemed to be connected with several of the most significant clusters, according to a later analysis. Earlier results showed most TCR beta V segments being productive about 90% or about 30% of the time.

The receptor was isolated from a man younger than 45 in good health and CMV-seropositive. The sample consisted of PBMCs.

The CDR3 protein is CASSGTAKNIQYF. In DNA form, the CDR3 reads TGTGCCAGCAGCGGGACAGCAAAAAACATTCAGTACTTC. V is TRBV7-9 and J is TRBJ2-4; 7 bases agree with TRBD1. There are 13 residues in the CDR3. Germline CDR1 SEHNR, CDR2 FQNEAQ (reference sequence). Unmatched junction bases numbered 2, after V lost 5 bases and J lost 4 bases.